This entry concerns a single T cell receptor (beta chain). There is no known antigen for this receptor. No much larger clone is present one base from it, and per-base qualities are unavailable. CD8 naive samples consisted of CD45RO-negative cells that were positively selected for CCR7, yielding a CD45RA+CCR7+ population without TemRA cells. Donors were healthy HIV-negative adults with no recently reported acute infections or vaccinations. Every donor was a Caucasian adult living in Nashville, Tennessee, USA. Blood was collected by leukapheresis, and PBMCs were isolated by Ficoll-Histopaque density gradient centrifugation and then cryopreserved in liquid nitrogen vapor phase. Purity and quantity of every magnetically sorted T cell population were checked by analytical flow cytometry. Genomic DNA was isolated from every sorted fraction and measured by UV absorbance on a Nanodrop 2000c. The sample is drawn from a study of shared clonotypes between healthy human individuals (dated by TCRdb to the early 2020s). Context from the whole study: The cohort included a few men and two women between 18 and 49 years of age. For each donor, CD4 naive and CD4 memory were each run on three plates, CD8 naive on two plates, and CD8 memory on one plate. To estimate repertoire size and how much clonotypes are shared between individuals, the study performed deep sequencing of blood TCR repertoires from five healthy adults. To increase sequencing depth and limit assay-specific biases, different laboratories used diverse techniques to prepare libraries and sequence TCR repertoires. Leukapheresis yielded between about 0.8 and 8.9 billion PBMCs per donor. The research as a whole found: Pairwise subsampling led to the expectation that sequencing depth would affect the degree of clonotype sharing among donors. Clonotypes shared by all four sorted-subset donors showed higher generation probabilities than non-shared clonotypes. Rarefaction of sorted-subset datasets indicated incomplete sequencing despite the large sequencing depth. The genetic and exposure-history diversity represented was limited by the small number of donors. Sampling was limited to blood, and TCR repertoires in tissue likely differ from TCR repertoires in blood. Naive subsets generally had larger estimated clonotype richness than memory subsets. When a handful of donors were compared, the shared fraction of clonotypes was about 5% for naive CD4, around 4% for naive CD8, more than 2% for memory CD4, and approximately 0.4% for memory CD8.

The CDR3, cysteine through phenylalanine, is 15 amino acids long. The only DNA kept is the CDR3, 45 bases in frame from the first base. Unmatched junction bases come to 5, with V trimmed by 4 bases and J by 4 bases. CDR1 and CDR2, per the germline V gene, are SGHRS and YFSETQ. Using the deep immunoSEQ assay, TCR CDR3 regions were amplified from genomic DNA by multiplex PCR. For each cell subset, the extracted genomic DNA was distributed evenly across all wells of several immunoSEQ 96-well plates, and each plate served as one replicate. Each replicate PCR for sorted subsets received about 180 ng genomic DNA, equal to about 30,000 T cell genomes. The purified libraries were quantified using a Qubit 3.0 fluorometer, sized with a Bioanalyzer 2100, and then quantified again using the KAPA Library Quantification kit. Every immunoSEQ 96-well plate was sequenced on a dedicated single-read 150-cycle Illumina NextSeq 550 flow cell. Regarding the original processing steps: Because only junctional sequences without quality scores were contained in the immunoSEQ output, filtering matching that applied to full-length reads could not be performed. To assign V/J genes and CDR3, sequences were annotated against IMGT germline references using PyIR, a Python wrapper for IgBLAST v1.9. Reads were removed for weak V/J assignments (E-value above 1e-6), missing CDR3, stop codons, out-of-frame junctions, or ambiguous translated residues. V3J clonotypes were defined as sequences sharing the same inferred V gene, J gene, and CDR3 amino acid sequence. Percentage overlap between repertoires was calculated by dividing the number of shared unique clonotypes by the size of the smaller repertoire. Richness of each repertoire was evaluated using RTK rarefaction, the Chao1 estimator, and Recon v2.1 estimates of unobserved clonotypes. Generation probabilities were computed with OLGA for all TCRbeta clonotypes obtained by the gDNA method from four donors. What TCRdb holds here is the immuneACCESS table cut down to in-frame rearrangements. Part of the clones is not present; checked against another copy, under half of the missing clones reflect an unresolved V gene, and the others are unexplained. That table is the source of V, J and clone size, and D and trimming were worked out from the DNA. In this sample the table shows about 680,000 clones, about 91% of which occur a single time. 20% to 25% of the sample goes to the ten largest clones.

Material: naive CD8+ T cells sorted from blood. Interpreted using the paper, the cell subset or site label stands for: CD45RA+CCR7+. This clonotype was obtained from a man in his thirties or forties in good health. Recombination linked TRBV5-1 to TRBJ2-1; 10 central bases correspond to TRBD2. The CDR3 protein is CASSPEREGYNEQFF. The nucleotide sequence is TGCGCCAGCAGCCCCGAGCGGGAGGGTTACAATGAGCAGTTCTTC.